The clone carrying this T cell receptor (beta chain) occurred once. Its target is unknown. The junction does not match germline at one end; this may be a read error. This sample also contains other DNA sequences that code for the same CDR3. The sample is drawn from a study of T cells after posttransplantation cyclophosphamide. Study-level findings and limits: Tissue-infiltrating T cells from skin or gut overlapped little with blood T cells. Later blood repertoires were often dominated by clones from the donor CD8+ memory compartment.

CDR1 and CDR2 from the germline V gene are SEHNR and FQNEAQ (reference sequence). The CDR3 has 16 amino acids. Sequencing was performed with immunoSEQ multiplex PCR; in TCRdb, only in-frame clones are kept and a portion is missing. Of about 20,000 clones detected, roughly 90% appear once; the ten largest clones hold around 8.2%. Controls had myeloablative marrow grafts with methotrexate and calcineurin inhibitor, sampled at 1 year. V and J are TRBV7-9 and TRBJ1-1, with 10 positions matching TRBD1. The TCR originated in a female patient in her forties or fifties who received an allogeneic stem cell transplant from an unrelated donor, was CMV-positive, and had chronic GVHD only. The T cells may partly be graft donor cells. Here the sequenced sample was PBMCs, taken after an allogeneic stem cell transplant with a calcineurin inhibitor and methotrexate. CDR3 in amino acids: CASSLGDRGGSTEAFF. The CDR3 region has the DNA TGTGCCAGCAGCTTAGGGGACAGGGGAGGGAGCACTGAAGCTTTCTTC.